This TCR beta chain came from a study of post-analysis software for immune sequencing data. Across the study: Included among the disease courses, which were recorded for the cohort, were relapsing-remitting, secondary progressive and progressive-relapsing multiple sclerosis. Findings and caveats of the study: TRBV5-6, TRBV5-1 and TRBV20-1 belonged to a set of about 5 TRBV segments that were more frequent in patients than controls. Significantly lower normalized Chao1 diversity was found in patients with multiple sclerosis relative to controls. By F measure, samples from a shared preparation batch strongly co-clustered.

CDR1 SGHTA and CDR2 FQGNSA come from the germline V gene. The length of the CDR3 is 15 residues. Only one count was recorded for this clonotype. The antigen is undetermined. Presence of unique molecular identifiers characterized the TCR beta cDNA libraries. TCRdb recomputed calls from the PCR reads with MiXCR, one row per CDR3 protein. The sample includes about 540,000 distinct CDR3 sequences, under 40% of them seen just once. The clonotype originates from a girl aged 2-17 years with multiple sclerosis. The chain uses TRBV7-2 and TRBJ2-4; D gene uncertain. TRBJ2-7 explains the end of the DNA better; the J call may be wrong. Sequencing was performed on blood. CDR3 in amino acids: CASSLRSFQTYEQYF. The CDR3 DNA sequence: TGTGCCAGCAGCTTACGAAGTTTTCAGACCTACGAGCAGTACTTC.